The 16 T cell receptor beta chains presented below share a single source sample, sequenced in a study of circulating CD8 cells and anti-PD-1 response in melanoma. Four subsets defined by PD-1 and/or TIGIT were sorted from live CD3+CD8+TCRalphabeta+ cells. Each library started from around 14 ng of total RNA using the QIAseq Immune Repertoire TCR panel. TCRdb reprocessed the reads via MiXCR and lists one record per CDR3 protein. Altogether some 790 distinct CDR3 sequences are present, roughly 7.7% being singletons, with the ten largest covering around a third. Specimen: CD8+ T cells from PBMCs, collected at baseline or after one month of anti-PD-1 therapy (not recorded which). These receptors all stem from a human donor with melanoma.

This clonotype qualifies as medium-sized. The gene calls are TRBV4-1 and TRBJ2-1; a possible D gene is TRBD2 (5 bases). This CDR3 contains 14 residues. The V gene's germline CDR1 is MGHRA and CDR2 YSYEKL. The V end was cut by 2 bases, the J end by 5 bases, with 10 bases between. The DNA for the CDR3 is TGCGCCAGCAGCCAATTCAGCGGCGACAATGAGCAGTTCTTC. Translating it yields CASSQFSGDNEQFF.

By share, this clonotype counts as medium-sized. The rearrangement links TRBV27 to TRBJ2-7; tentatively, D is TRBD1 or TRBD2 (5 bases each). CDR3 length equals 14 residues. V gave up 5 bases and J gave up 3 bases, with 14 bases separating them. CDR1 is MNHEY and CDR2 is SMNVEV in the germline V gene (reference sequence). The CDR3 DNA reads as TGTGCCAGCAGTACCGGACGGGACGTCTACGAGCAGTACTTC. Translated, it gives CASSTGRDVYEQYF.

The chain links TRBV28 to TRBJ2-1, with D perhaps being TRBD1 or TRBD2 (5 bases each). Germline V gives CDR1 MDHEN, CDR2 SYDVKM. The V end lost 10 bases, the J end lost 9 bases, and 19 bases lay between the germline ends. The CDR3 is 13 residues long. The CDR3 sequence: CATSIAGTVEQFF. The CDR3 DNA sequence: TGTGCCACCAGCATAGCAGGGACGGTTGAGCAGTTCTTC. The entire variable domain, with the rest obtained from reference TRBV28 and TRBJ2-1, is as follows: DVKVTQSSRYLVKRTGEKVFLECVQDMDHENMFWYRQDPGLGLRLIYFSYDVKMKEKGDIPEGYSVSREKKERFSLILESASTNQTSMYLCATSIAGTVEQFFGPGTRLTVL.

By sample fraction, this clonotype is large (0.1 to 1%). The CDR3 bases are TGTGCCAGCAGTTTAGGAAGGGGGCGCCATGGCTACACCTTC. Amino acids: CASSLGRGRHGYTF. The V gene is TRBV28, the J gene TRBJ1-2, with 7 bases aligning to TRBD1. The J segment lost 6 bases and the V segment lost 2 bases, leaving 6 bases of the junction unmatched. CDR1 is MDHEN, CDR2 SYDVKM, per germline. The CDR3 sequence is 14 residues long.

In its sample, this clonotype ranks as large. The V gene is TRBV29-1, the J gene TRBJ2-5; D is unresolved. V was pared by 4 bases and J by 5 bases, with 5 bases between. The CDR3 spans 10 residues. Germline V lookup: CDR1 SQVTM, CDR2 ANQGSEA. CDR3 protein: CSVGSETQYF. In nucleotides, the CDR3 is TGCAGCGTTGGGAGCGAGACCCAGTACTTC.

Within the sample, this clonotype is medium-sized. The chain links TRBV5-6 to TRBJ1-1; no firm D call. This CDR3 is built from 14 residues. CDR1 and CDR2 (germline): SGHDT, YYEEEE. V lost 0 bases, J lost 1 base, and 7 bases lay in between. The DNA for the CDR3 is TGTGCCAGCAGCTTGGCTGGAGAGAACACTGAAGCTTTCTTT. Protein: CASSLAGENTEAFF.

This clonotype was found a few times. This chain links TRBV9 with TRBJ2-1; the match to TRBD2 covers 10 bases. CDR3 length equals 17 residues. Germline trimming cut 1 base from V and 4 bases from J; bases unmatched to any gene: 8. Germline V gene sequence: CDR1 SGDLS, CDR2 YYNGEE. The CDR3 DNA follows: TGTGCCAGCAGCGTAAGCCCTAGCGGGGGTTTATACAATGAGCAGTTCTTC. Translating it yields CASSVSPSGGLYNEQFF.

About this clonotype itself: The junction differs from germline at one of its ends, possibly a read error. This rearrangement joins TRBV19 to TRBJ2-1; TRBD1 is a possible D gene (5 bases). CDR1 is LNHDA and CDR2 is SQIVND in the germline V gene (reference sequence). CDR3 length: 13 amino acids. CDR3 protein: CASSIPGHNEQFF. CDR3 DNA sequence: TGTGCCAGCAGTATACCAGGGCACAATGAGCAGTTCTTC.

By proportion, this clonotype is hyperexpanded. The rearrangement uses TRBV4-1 and TRBJ2-7, with 10 bases aligning to TRBD2. Germline CDR1 reads MGHRA; CDR2 reads YSYEKL. The CDR3 extends over 16 amino acids. V lost 1 base, J lost 2 bases, and 5 bases stayed unmatched. CDR3 nucleotides: TGCGCCAGCAGCCAAGTTCAACTAGCGGGAACCTACGAGCAGTACTTC. Its protein product is CASSQVQLAGTYEQYF.

This chain links TRBV9 with TRBJ2-5; the D gene is possibly TRBD2 (5 bases). The length of the CDR3 is 10 residues. Per the germline V gene, CDR1 is SGDLS and CDR2 is YYNGEE. V gave up 10 bases and J gave up 2 bases, with 6 bases separating them. The CDR3 nucleotides are TGTGCCGGCGGGCAAGAGACCCAGTACTTC. It is translated as CAGGQETQYF.

Judged by abundance, this clonotype is medium-sized. V gene TRBV7-3 combines with J gene TRBJ2-7; 7 bases align to TRBD1. The CDR3 covers 15 residues. The V gene end was trimmed by 2 bases and the J gene end by 3 bases; junction bases not matched to a gene: 7. The germline V gene encodes CDR1 SGHTA and CDR2 FQGTGA. In DNA, the CDR3 is TGTGCCAGCAGCTTATTCGCAGGGGGATACTACGAGCAGTACTTC. This encodes CASSLFAGGYYEQYF.

V gene TRBV28 combines with J gene TRBJ2-5; TRBD2 matches at 7 bases. Germline CDR1 is MDHEN and CDR2 is SYDVKM. The V gene end was trimmed by 4 bases and the J gene end by 5 bases; junction bases not matched to a gene: 7. CDR3 length equals 14 residues. In DNA form, the CDR3 reads TGTGCCAGCAGTTCACCAGGGCGGGGGGAGACCCAGTACTTC. Translating gives CASSSPGRGETQYF. Using reference TRBV28 and TRBJ2-5 for the parts outside the CDR3, the full variable domain is DVKVTQSSRYLVKRTGEKVFLECVQDMDHENMFWYRQDPGLGLRLIYFSYDVKMKEKGDIPEGYSVSREKKERFSLILESASTNQTSMYLCASSSPGRGETQYFGPGTRLLVL.

Within the sample, this clonotype is medium-sized (0.01 to 0.1%). V usage is TRBV7-8 and J usage is TRBJ1-2, with D possibly matching TRBD1 (5 bases). The CDR3 is made up of 12 amino acids. V shed 1 base and J shed 6 bases, with 6 bases lying between them. Germline V lookup: CDR1 SGHVS, CDR2 FQNEAQ. CDR3 region: CASSLGGDGYTF. CDR3 DNA sequence: TGTGCCAGCAGCTTAGGGGGCGATGGCTACACCTTC.

This clonotype qualifies as medium-sized (0.01 to 0.1%). The chain employs TRBV29-1 and TRBJ1-5; TRBD1 might be the D (6 bases). Trimming removed 5 bases from V and 3 bases from J, with 14 bases in between. CDR3 length: 14 amino acids. Germline values: CDR1 SQVTM, CDR2 ANQGSEA. DNA for the CDR3: TGCAGCGTTAGGACAGTACATGACAATCAGCCCCAGCATTTT. Translated: CSVRTVHDNQPQHF.

A remark on this clonotype: One end of the junction varies from germline; a read error may be responsible. The chain employs TRBV9 and TRBJ1-4; D gene unclear. Per germline, CDR1 SGDLS and CDR2 YYNGEE. The CDR3 is 16 residues long. The CDR3, as DNA: TGTGCCAGCAGCGACGGTGAAGCCGCAACTTATGAAAAACTGTTTTTT. It translates to CASSDGEAATYEKLFF.

This clonotype is labeled large. V is TRBV19 and J is TRBJ2-1; no definite D call. Germline V gives CDR1 LNHDA, CDR2 SQIVND (reference sequence). There are 15 residues in the CDR3. Trimming left V 2 bases short and J 7 bases short, with 15 bases between. The DNA of the CDR3 is TGTGCCAGTAGTATAAGCTGGAGATCCCCAAATGAGCAGTTCTTC. It translates to CASSISWRSPNEQFF.